The rows below give T cell receptor beta chains drawn from one sample of a study of radiotherapy plus CTLA-4 blockade in lung cancer. Sequencing was performed with immunoSEQ multiplex PCR; in TCRdb, only in-frame clones are kept and a portion is missing. This sample has fewer than 100,000 clones, with roughly 80% found just once. The material sequenced was peripheral blood, taken from a patient treated with radiotherapy plus ipilimumab. The receptor source for this set is a human donor with non-small cell lung cancer who had stable disease on radiotherapy plus ipilimumab. Each CDR3 is given with its conserved first and last residue. Each record gives: J gene, V gene, CDR3 protein.

j_gene: TRBJ2-1; v_gene: TRBV7-2; CDR3aa: CASSSGGYNEQFF
j_gene: TRBJ2-1; v_gene: TRBV7-2; CDR3aa: CASSLRVYEQFF
j_gene: TRBJ2-7; v_gene: TRBV7-6; CDR3aa: CASVPAEQYF
j_gene: TRBJ2-2; v_gene: TRBV28; CDR3aa: CASKSGTTNTGELFF
j_gene: -; v_gene: TRBV6-1; CDR3aa: CASRGPLSSYEQYF
j_gene: TRBJ2-2; v_gene: TRBV28; CDR3aa: CATYASKGSGELFF
j_gene: TRBJ1-1; v_gene: TRBV6-5; CDR3aa: CASSSGTGGNTEAFF
j_gene: TRBJ2-7; v_gene: TRBV7-3; CDR3aa: CASSLALGGPYEQYF
j_gene: TRBJ2-3; v_gene: TRBV19; CDR3aa: CASREGQTDTQYF
j_gene: TRBJ1-2; v_gene: TRBV5-6; CDR3aa: CASSPRGTLQNGYTF
j_gene: TRBJ1-4; v_gene: TRBV2; CDR3aa: CASTWDRGRGKLFF
j_gene: TRBJ1-2; v_gene: TRBV9; CDR3aa: CASRAGQGRSYGYTF
j_gene: TRBJ2-6; v_gene: TRBV5-1; CDR3aa: CASSLGDRAGANVLTF
j_gene: TRBJ1-2; v_gene: TRBV5-5; CDR3aa: CASSGGARGGVYGYTF
j_gene: TRBJ1-1; v_gene: TRBV5-3; CDR3aa: CARKLGIPLNTEAFF
j_gene: TRBJ2-5; v_gene: TRBV29-1; CDR3aa: CSVEVGFGETQYF
j_gene: TRBJ2-7; v_gene: TRBV30; CDR3aa: CAWKRPGLAASYEQYF
j_gene: TRBJ1-5; v_gene: TRBV9; CDR3aa: CASSQQGVAQPQHF
j_gene: TRBJ2-3; v_gene: TRBV28; CDR3aa: CASSLRGGPADTQYF
j_gene: TRBJ1-1; v_gene: TRBV6-5; CDR3aa: CASSGGAPNTEAFF
j_gene: TRBJ1-5; v_gene: TRBV19; CDR3aa: CASTINSAGVNQPQHF
j_gene: TRBJ1-3; v_gene: TRBV28; CDR3aa: CASSPREDSGNTIYF
j_gene: TRBJ2-7; v_gene: TRBV7-2; CDR3aa: CASSHQENNSYEQYF
j_gene: TRBJ1-5; v_gene: TRBV28; CDR3aa: CASSRTDYSNQPQHF
j_gene: TRBJ2-1; v_gene: TRBV5-1; CDR3aa: CASSLDTSSYNEQFF
j_gene: TRBJ2-3; v_gene: TRBV9; CDR3aa: CASSTVPGKDTQYF
j_gene: TRBJ1-5; v_gene: TRBV19; CDR3aa: CASSKPRDNSLRHQPQHF
j_gene: TRBJ2-7; v_gene: TRBV27; CDR3aa: CASSFHNSYEQYF
j_gene: TRBJ2-3; v_gene: TRBV6-5; CDR3aa: CASSYWAAVPTDTQYF
j_gene: TRBJ2-7; v_gene: TRBV15; CDR3aa: CATSGSGGPTDEQYF
j_gene: TRBJ2-1; v_gene: TRBV27; CDR3aa: CASSFLIAGGGNEQFF
j_gene: TRBJ1-6; v_gene: TRBV15; CDR3aa: CATSRRRVPSLDSPLHF
j_gene: TRBJ2-3; v_gene: TRBV18; CDR3aa: CASSPTPQGLPTDTQYF
j_gene: TRBJ1-2; v_gene: TRBV5-4; CDR3aa: CASSLAGTGGYTF
j_gene: TRBJ2-3; v_gene: TRBV2; CDR3aa: CASRGLTDTQYF
j_gene: TRBJ1-2; v_gene: TRBV28; CDR3aa: CASAVSFYGYTF
j_gene: TRBJ1-1; v_gene: TRBV27; CDR3aa: CASSLSGYTEAFF
j_gene: TRBJ1-2; v_gene: TRBV19; CDR3aa: CASSTIGTGGNYGYTF
j_gene: TRBJ1-2; v_gene: TRBV30; CDR3aa: CAWSVQDGTNYGYTF
j_gene: TRBJ1-3; v_gene: TRBV5-1; CDR3aa: CASSLEGSSSGNTIYF
j_gene: TRBJ2-7; v_gene: TRBV28; CDR3aa: CASSLSPRGLAGGGEQYF